A selection of T cell receptor beta chains follows, all from one sample in a study of blood T cell repertoires in COVID-19. This table comes from immunoSEQ multiplex PCR, and its TCRdb copy is limited to in-frame clones, with some not included. The sample lists about 80,000 clones, about 80% occurring once. Sequencing was done on a sample of peripheral blood. Every receptor here comes from a human donor in a cohort sampled during active COVID-19. CDR3s include the opening cysteine and the closing phenylalanine or tryptophan. The order of the fields is V gene, clone size, J gene, D gene, CDR3 DNA, CDR3 protein. The D gene is left open where the match is weak. Where a row states a size, it is once, few, many or the class of an expanded clone; other rows omit it.

TRBV9	once	TRBJ2-7	TRBD1	TGTGCCAGCAGCCCTCGTCCCGGGACAGGGGTAGACGAGCAGTACTTC	CASSPRPGTGVDEQYF
TRBV28	few	TRBJ2-3	TRBD2	TGTGCCAGCAGGCGACTAGCGGGAGGGGCAGATACGCAGTATTTT	CASRRLAGGADTQYF
TRBV6-6	NA	TRBJ2-7	NA	TGTGCCAGCAGTTCCAGGGGAAACGAGCAGTACTTC	CASSSRGNEQYF
TRBV28	NA	TRBJ2-3	NA	TGTGCCAGCAGTTTCAGGTCCCCTCGGGATACGCAGTATTTT	CASSFRSPRDTQYF
TRBV3-1/TRBV3-2	few	TRBJ1-6	NA	TGTGCCAGCAGCCAAGATCCTGGCTCACCCCTCCACTTT	CASSQDPGSPLHF
TRBV5-4	NA	TRBJ2-3	TRBD2	TGTGCCAGCAGCTTGCAGGCGGGAGTGGGGGATACGCAGTATTTT	CASSLQAGVGDTQYF
TRBV18	once	TRBJ2-1	NA	TGTGCCAGCTCACCTTATTTAGCCAGGGATAGGGAGCAGTTCTTC	CASSPYLARDREQFF
TRBV28	NA	TRBJ1-5	NA	TGTGCCAGCAGTTTTACAGGCCAACAGCCCCAGCATTTT	CASSFTGQQPQHF
TRBV5-1	NA	TRBJ2-1	TRBD1	TGCGCCAGCAGCTTGGACGGGACAGGGCACAATGAGCAGTTCTTC	CASSLDGTGHNEQFF
TRBV28	NA	TRBJ2-7	NA	TGTGCCAGCAGTTTATTTTATAGGAAAAGGGGGTCCTACGAGCAGTACTTC	CASSLFYRKRGSYEQYF
TRBV7-2	NA	TRBJ2-2	TRBD2	TGTGCCAGCAGACCTAGGACTAGCAACACCGGGGAGCTGTTTTTT	CASRPRTSNTGELFF
TRBV2	NA	TRBJ1-2	TRBD1	TGTGCCAGCAGTGAACGGGACAGGGGGTTCTATGGCTACACCTTC	CASSERDRGFYGYTF
TRBV19	NA	TRBJ2-7	NA	TGTGCCAGTAGTACCACAGGGCCGTACGAGCAGTACTTC	CASSTTGPYEQYF
TRBV9	once	TRBJ2-7	TRBD1	TGTGCCAGCAGCGTAAGACAGGGATTCAACGAGCAGTACTTC	CASSVRQGFNEQYF
TRBV7-2	NA	TRBJ2-2	NA	TGTGCCAGCAGCTTAAACGGCGGGGCGAACACCGGGGAGCTGTTTTTT	CASSLNGGANTGELFF
TRBV6-5	NA	TRBJ1-1	NA	TGTGCCAGCAGTTACGGGAGGATGGACACTGAAGCTTTCTTT	CASSYGRMDTEAFF
TRBV12-5	NA	TRBJ2-1	TRBD2	TGTGCTAGTGGTTCCGGAGTAGCGGGTAGCTCCTACAATGAGCAGTTCTTC	CASGSGVAGSSYNEQFF
TRBV28	once	TRBJ2-5	TRBD1	TGTGCCAGCAGTGTACGGACAGGTTTTCAAGAGACCCAGTACTTC	CASSVRTGFQETQYF
TRBV28	NA	TRBJ2-4	TRBD2	TGTGCCAGCAGCCTTCCCAGCAGGGAGGGCATTCAGTACTTC	CASSLPSREGIQYF
TRBV5-1	NA	TRBJ2-3	NA	TGCGCCAGCAGCCCCCGGGGACTGACATCCACAGATACGCAGTATTTT	CASSPRGLTSTDTQYF
TRBV6-6	NA	TRBJ2-1	NA	TGTGCCAGCGTCCCCTCGGGGGTGGGCAATGAGCAGTTCTTC	CASVPSGVGNEQFF
TRBV3-1/TRBV3-2	NA	TRBJ2-3	NA	TGTGCCAGCAGCCAAGATCTAGGAGGAATAGATACGCAGTATTTT	CASSQDLGGIDTQYF
TRBV6-1	few	TRBJ2-7	TRBD2	TGTGCCAGCAGTGACCAGGCTAGCGGGGGACCTTCCTACGAGCAGTACTTC	CASSDQASGGPSYEQYF
TRBV7-2	NA	TRBJ1-6	NA	TGTGCCAGCAGCCTCACGGAGAATTCACCCCTCCACTTT	CASSLTENSPLHF
TRBV5-8	NA	TRBJ2-7	NA	TGTGCCAGCAGAAGAGGGTATGGATCCTACGAGCAGTACTTC	CASRRGYGSYEQYF